This T cell receptor beta chain was retrieved from a study of T cells in Graves' hyperthyroidism and ophthalmopathy. V was shortened by 2 bases and J by 5 bases, with 9 bases between the two germline ends. The CDR3 length is 13 residues. Germline CDR1 is MNHEY and CDR2 is SVGAGI. What was amplified from RNA transcripts were TCR beta CDR3 regions. Researchers ran a first-round RT-PCR on the TCR CDR3 using the HTBI primer set. TCRdb used MiXCR to reprocess the multiplex PCR reads, holding one entry per CDR3 protein. Here the sample spans about 600,000 distinct CDR3 sequences, 14% being singletons. In this sample, this clonotype turned up a few times.

The sequencing input was blood. This receptor was obtained from a young woman with Graves' ophthalmopathy. The chain recombines TRBV6-5 with TRBJ2-5, with D perhaps matching TRBD1 (5 bases). The CDR3 DNA reads as TGTGCCAGCAGTTACAATAGGGGTGAGACCCAGTACTTC. Translation: CASSYNRGETQYF.